The entry that follows covers one T cell receptor (beta chain) sequence. The entry originates in a study of cytomegalovirus exposure and HLA in healthy donors. Generated by immunoSEQ multiplex PCR, the TCRdb table keeps only in-frame clones and is missing some. The data show 230,000 or so clones, 80% to 90% seen once. CDR1 is MDHEN and CDR2 is SYDVKM in the germline V gene. V gave up 5 bases and J gave up 8 bases; unmatched junction bases: 14. This CDR3 spans 15 amino acids. Material for sequencing was PBMCs. The chain links TRBV28 to TRBJ1-2; 7 nucleotides line up with TRBD1. The receptor was isolated from a woman between 18 and 30 years old in good health and CMV-seronegative. CDR3 in amino acids: CASSGYDREVGGYTF. CDR3 DNA: TGTGCCAGCAGTGGATACGACAGGGAGGTCGGCGGCTACACCTTC.